A selection of T cell receptor beta chains follows, all from one sample in a study of B cell selection in AIRE deficiency. The table came from immunoSEQ multiplex PCR; TCRdb's copy has only in-frame clones and leaves some out. The profile shows tens of thousands of clones, around nine tenths of them singletons. The material sequenced was CD4+CD25+ Tregs sorted from PBMCs. The receptors come from a human donor in good health. CDR3s leave out the opening cysteine and the closing phenylalanine or tryptophan. A D gene is named only where the DNA matches it firmly. Rows give clone size only sometimes, using once, few, many, or a class for an expanded clone.

v_gene | abundance | d_gene | CDR3aa
TRBV30 | few | TRBD1 | AWGKTGGRYEQY
TRBV4-1 | NA | NA | ASSQVSGEQF
TRBV7-9 | NA | NA | ASSPGAATQY
TRBV29-1 | NA | TRBD2 | SVGLSGGPGDTQY
TRBV18 | NA | NA | ASSPPYDTYKNIQY
TRBV7-9 | NA | NA | ASSFWPDRSLDEQY
TRBV5-4 | NA | NA | ASSLGNEKLF
TRBV4-1 | NA | NA | ASSQDSGPGGYEQF
TRBV2 | few | TRBD1 | AGFGQGNTEAF
TRBV6-1 | NA | NA | AILSSGANVLT
TRBV6-5 | NA | NA | ASSRAATNEKLF
TRBV27 | NA | TRBD2 | ASSRLGLSQETQY
TRBV5-1 | NA | TRBD2 | ASSLVLQTSGTSASRTQY
TRBV6-1 | NA | TRBD2 | ASRTSGRYEQY
TRBV19 | NA | NA | ASTDLMNGANVLT
TRBV2 | NA | TRBD1 | ASGDPDRAEAF
TRBV28 | NA | NA | ASSPRGLQQETQY
TRBV7-8 | NA | NA | ASSRNQETQY
TRBV2 | NA | TRBD2 | ASVRLAVYEQY
TRBV5-1 | NA | NA | ASAVGPGPREDTQY
TRBV5-1 | NA | TRBD1 | ASSFFLAGTGGSGNTIY
TRBV7-8 | NA | NA | ASSRTGTGQNTGELF
TRBV9 | NA | NA | ASSAINNEQF
TRBV7-2 | NA | NA | ASSSSPHRASNQPQH
TRBV6-1 | NA | TRBD1 | ASSEALTGGQAF
TRBV19 | NA | TRBD1 | ASRPGQRNEKLF
TRBV7-9 | once | TRBD2 | ASTDPGLAIDEQF
TRBV27 | NA | NA | ASSRRGNTQY
TRBV6-5 | NA | NA | ASSSWPPARYGYT
TRBV10-2 | once | NA | AGGESSYNEQF
TRBV6-7 | NA | NA | ASSHARYLQSRANVLT